This T cell receptor beta chain was recorded in a study of T cell changes during pregnancy in multiple sclerosis (dated by TCRdb to between 2018 and 2020). Background for the entire study: Changes in the T cell repertoire over the course of pregnancy were examined in this study in women with multiple sclerosis.

About this clone itself: Its antigen is not yet known. The sample holds no much larger clone one base away, and base qualities are not on file.

Receptor libraries were prepared by the immunoSEQ multiplex PCR assay. TCRdb obtained this table from immuneACCESS and retained in-frame rearrangements with V and J assigned. These tables miss some clones; where compared with another copy, unresolved V genes account for less than half of the shortfall, and the remainder is unexplained. The sample table shows tens of thousands of clones, and 84% are seen once. The ten largest clones capture 0.55% to 0.75% of the sample. This TCR derives from a female donor with multiple sclerosis, enrolled in a pregnancy study. Here the sequenced sample was CD4+ T cells from peripheral blood mononuclear cells, taken before pregnancy.

CDR3 sequence: CASSVRQGGETQYF. The DNA reads TGTGCCAGCAGCGTTCGGCAGGGCGGAGAGACCCAGTACTTC. Recombination joined TRBV9 with TRBJ2-5, and TRBD1 may be the D gene, going by 5 matching bases. V gives up 2 bases and J gives up 4 bases, and the segment between their germline ends measures 12 bases. From the germline V gene, CDR1 is SGDLS and CDR2 is YYNGEE. The CDR3 sequence holds 14 residues, the cysteine and phenylalanine included. The retained sequence is limited to the CDR3, 42 bases, with the frame set at the first base. Extended through the reference TRBV9 and TRBJ2-5 proteins, this CDR3 yields the full variable domain: DSGVTQTPKHLITATGQRVTLRCSPRSGDLSVYWYQQSLDQGLQFLIQYYNGEERAKGNILERFSAQQFPDLHSELNLSSLELGDSALYFCASSVRQGGETQYFGPGTRLLVL.